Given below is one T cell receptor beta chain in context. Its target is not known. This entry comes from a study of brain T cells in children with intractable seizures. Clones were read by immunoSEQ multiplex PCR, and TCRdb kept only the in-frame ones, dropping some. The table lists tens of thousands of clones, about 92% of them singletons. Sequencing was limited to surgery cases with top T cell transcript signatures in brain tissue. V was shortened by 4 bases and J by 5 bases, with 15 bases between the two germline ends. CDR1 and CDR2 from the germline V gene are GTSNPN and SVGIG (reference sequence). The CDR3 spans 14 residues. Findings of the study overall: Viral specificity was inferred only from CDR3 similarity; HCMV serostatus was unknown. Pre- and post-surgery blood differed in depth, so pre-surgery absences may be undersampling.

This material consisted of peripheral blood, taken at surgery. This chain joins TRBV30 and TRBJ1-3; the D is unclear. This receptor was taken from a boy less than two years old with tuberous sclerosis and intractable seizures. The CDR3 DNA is TGTGCCTGGAACCCCCCGGACGGTAGAAACACCATATATTTT. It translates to CAWNPPDGRNTIYF.